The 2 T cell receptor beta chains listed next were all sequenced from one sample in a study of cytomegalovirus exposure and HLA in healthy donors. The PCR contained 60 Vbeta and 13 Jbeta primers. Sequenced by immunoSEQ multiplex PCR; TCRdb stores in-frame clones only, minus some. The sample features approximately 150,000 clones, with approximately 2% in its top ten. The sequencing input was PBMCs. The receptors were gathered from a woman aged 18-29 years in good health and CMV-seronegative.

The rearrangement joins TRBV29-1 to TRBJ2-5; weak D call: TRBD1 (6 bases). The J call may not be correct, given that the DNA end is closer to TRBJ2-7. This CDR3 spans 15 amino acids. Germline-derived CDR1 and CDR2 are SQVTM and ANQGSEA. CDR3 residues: CSVEGGRDKTYEQYF. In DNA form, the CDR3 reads TGCAGCGTTGAAGGGGGTCGGGACAAGACCTACGAGCAGTACTTC.

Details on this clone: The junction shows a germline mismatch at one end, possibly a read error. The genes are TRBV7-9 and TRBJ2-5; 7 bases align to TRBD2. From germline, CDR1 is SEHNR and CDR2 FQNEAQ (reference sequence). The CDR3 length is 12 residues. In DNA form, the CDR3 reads TGTGCCAGCACCCCCGGGAGGACCGAATTTAACTTC. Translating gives CASTPGRTEFNF.